Shown below are 2 T cell receptor beta chains from a single sample sequenced in a study of blood T cell repertoires in COVID-19. Libraries were prepared by immunoSEQ multiplex PCR; TCRdb keeps only in-frame clonotypes and omits some of them. Of roughly 340,000 clones in the sample, approximately 92% were seen once. Material: PBMCs or T cells enriched from blood (not recorded which). Receptor source: a man younger than 35 who had recovered from COVID-19.

This clone came up a few times. V gene TRBV19 combines with J gene TRBJ2-1; the D gene is possibly TRBD2 (6 bases). V dropped 6 bases and J dropped 7 bases, with 19 bases sitting between them. Per the germline V gene, CDR1 is LNHDA and CDR2 is SQIVND (reference sequence). This CDR3 is 15 amino acids long. CDR3 DNA sequence: TGTGCCAGTAGCGGGGTGGGACTGAATGAGAATGAGCAGTTCTTC. It specifies CASSGVGLNENEQFF.

The rearrangement joins TRBV18 to TRBJ1-5; maybe TRBD1 (5 bases). Between the trimmed V and J ends, which lost 3 bases and 3 bases, there was a span of 21 bases. This CDR3 contains 18 residues. Germline V gene sequence: CDR1 KGHSH, CDR2 LQKENI. The CDR3 sequence is CASSPRGRQLDVNQPQHF. DNA of the CDR3: TGTGCCAGCTCACCTAGGGGTAGACAGCTGGATGTCAATCAGCCCCAGCATTTT.